This T cell receptor beta chain was identified in a study of blood T cell repertoires in COVID-19. Study-level background: From the United States, Italy and Spain came samples of acute and convalescent COVID-19.

Trimming removed 2 bases from V and 12 bases from J; junction bases left unmatched: 4. The germline V gene has CDR1 MNHEY and CDR2 SVGAGI. There are 12 residues in the CDR3. Per the authors' pipeline: Using reference gene primer amplification, nucleated cell counts were estimated. Generated by immunoSEQ multiplex PCR, the TCRdb table keeps only in-frame clones and is missing some. The DNA was the basis for D and trimming; V, J and clone size are from that table. The sample carries about 480,000 clones, more than 85% recorded once. The chain links TRBV6-5 to TRBJ1-2, with 9 bases that match TRBD1. The source is a woman aged 60-75 years who had recovered from COVID-19. Sequenced: PBMCs or T cells enriched from blood (not recorded which). CDR3 sequence reads: CASSYVDRGDTF. The CDR3 nucleotides are TGTGCCAGCAGTTACGTGGACAGGGGAGACACCTTC.